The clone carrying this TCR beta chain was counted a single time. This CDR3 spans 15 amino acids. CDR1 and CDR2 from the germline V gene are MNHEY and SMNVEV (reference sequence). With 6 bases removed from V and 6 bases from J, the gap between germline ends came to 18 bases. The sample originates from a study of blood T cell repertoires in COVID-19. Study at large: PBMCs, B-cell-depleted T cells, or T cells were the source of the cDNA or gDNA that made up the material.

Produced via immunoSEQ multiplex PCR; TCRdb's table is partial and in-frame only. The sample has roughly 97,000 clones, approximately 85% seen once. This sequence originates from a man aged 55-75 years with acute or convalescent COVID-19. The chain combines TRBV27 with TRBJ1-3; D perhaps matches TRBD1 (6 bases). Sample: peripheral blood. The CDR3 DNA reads TGTGCCAGCAGCCAACAGGGTACGGCGCCAAACACCATATATTTT. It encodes CASSQQGTAPNTIYF.